This TCR beta chain was sequenced during a study of CD8 T cells in Susac syndrome. Random hexamers primed reverse transcription of about 0.45 to 1 ug RNA. Multiplex immunoSEQ PCR targeted 54 Vbeta and 13 Jbeta TCR beta segments. Each CDR3 protein gets one entry after TCRdb re-called the immunoSEQ multiplex PCR reads with MiXCR. The sample shows roughly 140,000 distinct CDR3 sequences, approximately 94% of them seen only once. Per the germline V gene, CDR1 is MNHEY and CDR2 is SVGEGT. V lost 1 base, J lost 0 bases, and 10 bases lay in between. The CDR3 extends over 15 amino acids. This sequence was found in a human donor with multiple sclerosis. The chain employs TRBV6-2 or TRBV6-3 and TRBJ2-7, with TRBD1 as a possible D gene (6 bases). Material for sequencing was CD8+ T cells from PBMCs. The chain's CDR3 is CASSYLDSSSYEQYF. The CDR3 nucleotides are TGTGCCAGCAGTTACTTGGACAGTTCCTCCTACGAGCAGTACTTC.